This TCR beta chain was documented in a study of T cells after yellow fever vaccination. The authors made TCR cDNA by 5'RACE template switching, adding a universal primer site and UMIs. TCRdb re-called the 5' RACE reads with MiXCR, one entry per CDR3 protein. The table has tens of thousands of distinct CDR3 sequences, about 5% seen once. Trimming shortened V by 3 bases and J by 7 bases, and 7 bases separated the two germline ends. The CDR3 contains 11 residues. From germline, CDR1 is WSHSY and CDR2 SAAADI. This clonotype was seen at least ten times. Its cognate antigen is unknown. Study-level points and caveats: A secondary response was less intense yet reached its peak sooner, at day 5 versus 15. Abundant clonotypes from the bulk population could contaminate FACS-sorted repertoires.

The sequence came from a man aged 25 to 40 who received the YFV17D yellow fever vaccine. The specimen comprised CD8+ T cells sorted from PBMCs, sampled 10 days after the yellow fever booster vaccination. The V call is TRBV10-2, the J call TRBJ2-7; D possibly corresponds to TRBD2 (5 bases). In DNA, the CDR3 is TGCGCCAGCAGTGAAGGAGGAGAGCAGTACTTC. Protein: CASSEGGEQYF.